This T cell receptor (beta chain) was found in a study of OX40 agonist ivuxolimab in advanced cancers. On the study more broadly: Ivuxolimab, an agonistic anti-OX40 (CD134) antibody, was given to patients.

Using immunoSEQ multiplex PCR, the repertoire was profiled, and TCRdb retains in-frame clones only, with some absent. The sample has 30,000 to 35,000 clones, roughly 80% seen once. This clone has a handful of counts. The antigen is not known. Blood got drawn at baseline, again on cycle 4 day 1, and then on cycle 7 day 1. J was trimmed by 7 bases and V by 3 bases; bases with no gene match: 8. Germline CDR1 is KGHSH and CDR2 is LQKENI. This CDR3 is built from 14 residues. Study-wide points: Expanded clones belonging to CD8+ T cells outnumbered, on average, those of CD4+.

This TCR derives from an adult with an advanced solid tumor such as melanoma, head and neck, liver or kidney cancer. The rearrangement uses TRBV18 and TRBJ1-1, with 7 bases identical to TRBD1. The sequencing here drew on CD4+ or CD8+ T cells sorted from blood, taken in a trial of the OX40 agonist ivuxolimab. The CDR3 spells CASSPRQGVNEAFF. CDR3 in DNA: TGTGCCAGCTCACCCCGACAGGGAGTAAATGAAGCTTTCTTT.